The 22 T cell receptor beta chains below all came from one sample that was sequenced in a study of blood T cell repertoires in COVID-19. Assay used: immunoSEQ multiplex PCR; TCRdb lists only in-frame clones, some missing. Of a few hundred thousand clones in the sample, almost 85% were seen once. The sample taken for sequencing was peripheral blood. Receptors were obtained from a human donor in a cohort sampled during active COVID-19.

The V call is TRBV19, the J call TRBJ2-1; D is undetermined. V was shortened by 3 bases and J by 2 bases, with 8 bases between the two germline ends. This CDR3 has 14 amino acids. Germline CDR1 is LNHDA and CDR2 is SQIVND (reference sequence). The DNA for the CDR3 is TGTGCCAGTAGTATGTTAACGGCCTACAATGAGCAGTTCTTC. It is translated as CASSMLTAYNEQFF.

In this sample, this clone turned up once. The V call is TRBV9, the J call TRBJ2-2, with 8 bases that match TRBD1. The CDR3 length is 20 residues. Germline-derived CDR1 and CDR2 are SGDLS and YYNGEE. V lost 3 bases to trimming and J lost 0 bases; unmatched junction nucleotides: 16. For the CDR3, the DNA is TGTGCCAGCAGCGACGCGTCTCCGGGACAGGATACCACGAACACCGGGGAGCTGTTTTTT. Encoded protein: CASSDASPGQDTTNTGELFF.

V usage is TRBV27 and J usage is TRBJ1-6; D perhaps matches TRBD1 (6 bases). The CDR3 has 15 amino acids. Germline CDR1 MNHEY, CDR2 SMNVEV (reference sequence). Trimming pared 6 bases from V and 9 bases from J, leaving 18 bases between. DNA of the CDR3: TGTGCCAGCAGCCGCGAACAGGGTAGAGGTTCACCCCTCCACTTT. This sequence encodes CASSREQGRGSPLHF.

The V and J genes are TRBV6-5 and TRBJ2-2, with a weak D call TRBD2 (6 bases). The CDR3 loop spans 14 amino acids. CDR1 is MNHEY and CDR2 is SVGAGI in the germline V gene. V lost 7 bases and J 6 bases, leaving 15 bases between the germline ends. The CDR3, as DNA: TGTGCCAGCAATAACCTGGCGGGGTCCGGGGAGCTGTTTTTT. Its protein product is CASNNLAGSGELFF.

The V call is TRBV4-1, the J call TRBJ2-5, with 9 nucleotides matching TRBD1. Trimming removed 2 bases from V and 5 bases from J; junction bases left unmatched: 12. Germline lookup yields CDR1 MGHRA and CDR2 YSYEKL. The CDR3 length is 17 residues. The CDR3 region has the DNA TGCGCCAGCAGCCAAAAACCGGGACAGGGAATACGGGAGACCCAGTACTTC. As protein: CASSQKPGQGIRETQYF.

In its sample, this clone was seen once. The chain joins TRBV5-1 to TRBJ1-4; 7 nucleotides line up with TRBD1. Unmatched junction bases numbered 9, after V lost 5 bases and J lost 8 bases. This CDR3 has 14 amino acids. The germline CDR1 and CDR2 sequences are SGHRS and YFSETQ. CDR3 sequence reads: CASREQGSEEKLFF. The CDR3 DNA follows: TGCGCCAGCAGGGAACAGGGGTCGGAGGAAAAACTGTTTTTT. The full variable domain, its missing parts supplied by reference TRBV5-1 and TRBJ1-4, is KAGVTQTPRYLIKTRGQQVTLSCSPISGHRSVSWYQQTPGQGLQFLFEYFSETQRNKGNFPGRFSGRQFSNSRSEMNVSTLELGDSALYLCASREQGSEEKLFFGSGTQLSVL.

Here the CDR3 reads CASLRDRGNTGELFF. CDR3 coding DNA: TGTGCCAGTCTCCGGGACAGGGGTAACACCGGGGAGCTGTTTTTT. This chain links TRBV6-5 with TRBJ2-2, with 10 positions matching TRBD1. Trimming removed 9 bases from V and 2 bases from J; junction bases left unmatched: 6. The CDR3 consists of 15 residues. Germline CDR1 is MNHEY and CDR2 is SVGAGI.

The chain joins TRBV7-9 to TRBJ2-3, with D possibly matching TRBD1 (5 bases). Trimming took off 3 bases at V and 3 bases at J, with 13 bases between the two ends. The germline V gene encodes CDR1 SEHNR and CDR2 FQNEAQ (reference sequence). CDR3 length: 15 residues. The CDR3 here is CASSFTTGVTDTQYF. CDR3 sequence (DNA): TGTGCCAGCAGCTTCACCACAGGAGTGACAGATACGCAGTATTTT.

The chain employs TRBV10-2 and TRBJ2-1; possibly TRBD1 for D (5 bases). Per germline, CDR1 WSHSY and CDR2 SAAADI. V lost 4 bases and J 9 bases, leaving 16 bases between the germline ends. CDR3 length equals 14 residues. CDR3 DNA: TGCGCCAGCAGTGTTCAAGTAGGAAGGGGTGAGCAGTTCTTC. Translation: CASSVQVGRGEQFF.

The genes are TRBV7-3 and TRBJ2-6; TRBD1 agrees at 9 bases. CDR1 is SGHTA, CDR2 FQGTGA, per germline. The CDR3 covers 16 residues. Trimming at V came to 5 bases and at J to 4 bases, leaving 6 bases not matched to a gene. CDR3 DNA sequence: TGTGCCAGCAGCGCACAGGGGGCGCAAGGGGCCAACGTCCTGACTTTC. Protein product: CASSAQGAQGANVLTF. The full variable domain, completed using reference TRBV7-3 and TRBJ2-6, is GAGVSQTPSNKVTEKGKYVELRCDPISGHTALYWYRQSLGQGPEFLIYFQGTGAADDSGLPNDRFFAVRPEGSVSTLKIQRTERGDSAVYLCASSAQGAQGANVLTFGAGSRLTVL.

This chain uses TRBV18 with TRBJ1-2; 7 bases map to TRBD1. There are 15 residues in the CDR3. CDR1 and CDR2 from the germline V gene are KGHSH and LQKENI. The ends lost 3 bases at V and 2 bases at J; junction bases unmatched: 6. The CDR3 sequence: CASSPSTGFNYGYTF. In DNA form, the CDR3 reads TGTGCCAGCTCACCTTCGACAGGGTTCAACTATGGCTACACCTTC.

This clone was counted a few times. This chain joins TRBV2 and TRBJ2-2; no clear D gene. In germline, CDR1 is SNHLY, CDR2 FYNNEI. The CDR3 totals 14 residues. Deletions cut 1 base from V and 2 bases from J, with 5 bases between. DNA of the CDR3: TGTGCCAGCAGTGAAGACTACAACACCGGGGAGCTGTTTTTT. The encoded protein is CASSEDYNTGELFF.

The rearrangement joins TRBV25-1 to TRBJ1-4; 12 positions agree with TRBD1. Germline loops: CDR1 MGHDK, CDR2 SYGVNS. The CDR3 totals 16 residues. With V trimmed by 5 bases and J by 8 bases, 9 bases remained unmatched. The CDR3 here is CASSPTSGTGGEKLFF. The CDR3 DNA is TGTGCCAGCAGTCCCACCTCCGGGACAGGGGGCGAAAAACTGTTTTTT.

This clone has just a few counts. The CDR3 bases are TGTGCTAGTGGTTCTGGACTAGCTGGAGATACGCAGTATTTT. It is translated as CASGSGLAGDTQYF. The chain is built from TRBV12-5 and TRBJ2-3, with 8 nucleotides matching TRBD2. The CDR3 is 14 residues long. Germline V gene lookup returns CDR1 LGHNT and CDR2 FRNRAP. With 4 bases clipped from V and 5 bases from J, the junction kept 5 bases outside the gene matches.

V is TRBV6-5 and J is TRBJ2-7; maybe TRBD1 (5 bases). The germline V gene encodes CDR1 MNHEY and CDR2 SVGAGI. The CDR3 length is 14 residues. V lost 0 bases and J lost 1, with 7 bases in between. CDR3 loop: CASSYSGESYEQYF. The CDR3, as DNA: TGTGCCAGCAGTTACTCAGGGGAATCCTACGAGCAGTACTTC.

The J gene is TRBJ2-3, the V gene TRBV5-1, with 10 bases lining up with TRBD2. V shed 7 bases, J shed 2 bases, and the junction held 4 bases outside the gene matches. This CDR3 has 14 residues. Germline V gene data show CDR1 as SGHRS and CDR2 as YFSETQ. The chain's CDR3 is CASSSGGATDTQYF. The CDR3 DNA reads TGCGCCAGCTCAAGCGGGGGGGCCACAGATACGCAGTATTTT. The full variable domain, with the rest looked up from reference TRBV5-1 and TRBJ2-3, is KAGVTQTPRYLIKTRGQQVTLSCSPISGHRSVSWYQQTPGQGLQFLFEYFSETQRNKGNFPGRFSGRQFSNSRSEMNVSTLELGDSALYLCASSSGGATDTQYFGPGTRLTVL.

This chain joins TRBV24-1 and TRBJ2-2, with 10 bases matching TRBD2. This CDR3 region has 14 residues. V dropped 5 bases and J dropped 7; count of bases not matched to a gene: 3. The germline V gene encodes CDR1 KGHDR and CDR2 SFDVKD. CDR3 DNA: TGTGCCACCAGTGGGCTAGCGGGGGTCGGGGAGCTGTTTTTT. Translated: CATSGLAGVGELFF.

The gene calls are TRBV3-1 (or the pseudogene TRBV3-2) and TRBJ2-1, with D possibly matching TRBD1 (6 bases). Germline lookup yields CDR1 LGHDT and CDR2 YNNKEL (reference sequence). Deletions cut 4 bases from V and 8 bases from J, with 9 bases between. This CDR3 comprises 12 residues. The CDR3 DNA follows: TGTGCCAGCAGCCCACAGGGTCATGAGCAGTTCTTC. Amino acid sequence: CASSPQGHEQFF.

This clone has just one count. The V call is TRBV4-1, the J call TRBJ1-2; D is perhaps TRBD1 (6 bases). V was clipped by 4 bases and J by 8 bases, with 14 bases between them. The CDR3 runs to 13 residues. Germline CDR1 and CDR2: MGHRA and YSYEKL. The CDR3 coding sequence is TGCGCCAGCAGCCTGGGGAAGGGGGAAGGCTACACCTTC. Translating gives CASSLGKGEGYTF.

This clone has a handful of counts. The V call is TRBV4-1, the J call TRBJ1-5, with a weak D call TRBD1 (5 bases). V was shortened by 0 bases and J by 1 base, with 10 bases between the two germline ends. Germline V lookup: CDR1 MGHRA, CDR2 YSYEKL. The CDR3 sequence is 16 residues long. The chain's CDR3 is CASSQERTRSNQPQHF. The CDR3 DNA is TGCGCCAGCAGCCAAGAAAGGACACGAAGCAATCAGCCCCAGCATTTT.

This chain joins TRBV6-5 and TRBJ1-1; D uncertain. Germline V CDR1 and CDR2: MNHEY, SVGAGI. The germline V and J ends were trimmed by 5 bases and 3 bases, with 13 bases remaining between them. The CDR3 covers 14 residues. CDR3 in DNA: TGTGCCAGCAGTCCTAGCCCGAGAGACACTGAAGCTTTCTTT. This translates into CASSPSPRDTEAFF.

The chain carries TRBV2 and TRBJ1-1; tentative D call: TRBD1 (6 bases). The CDR3 consists of 14 residues. V shed 7 bases and J shed 0 bases, with 12 bases lying between them. The germline V gene has CDR1 SNHLY and CDR2 FYNNEI. CDR3 sequence reads: CASTATGMNTEAFF. CDR3 bases: TGTGCCAGCACCGCGACAGGAATGAACACTGAAGCTTTCTTT.